This is a list of T cell receptor beta chains from one sample in a study of blood T cell dynamics during melanoma immunotherapy. Using immunoSEQ multiplex PCR, the repertoire was profiled, and TCRdb retains in-frame clones only, with some absent. The sample lists 10,000 or so clones, approximately 80% occurring once. This sample comprised blood, obtained from a patient treated with checkpoint blockade. These receptor sequences come from a human donor with melanoma. Each CDR3 is given with its conserved first and last residue. The order of the fields is clone size, D gene, J gene, V gene, CDR3 protein, CDR3 DNA. D genes are given only for firm matches. Expanded clones are given a class, and other clones once, few, many or no size at all.

abundance: once; d_gene: NA; j_gene: TRBJ1-2; v_gene: TRBV19; CDR3aa: CASSFRRGSPVNDYGYTF; CDR3nt: TGTGCCAGTAGCTTCCGGCGAGGCAGCCCAGTGAATGACTATGGCTACACCTTC
abundance: NA; d_gene: NA; j_gene: TRBJ2-7; v_gene: TRBV18; CDR3aa: CASSRGRDYEQYF; CDR3nt: TGTGCCAGCTCACGAGGCCGGGACTACGAGCAGTACTTC
abundance: NA; d_gene: TRBD1; j_gene: TRBJ2-7; v_gene: TRBV7-9; CDR3aa: CASRGISDRGAYEQYF; CDR3nt: TGTGCCAGCAGGGGAATCTCGGACAGGGGGGCCTACGAGCAGTACTTC
abundance: NA; d_gene: NA; j_gene: TRBJ2-7; v_gene: TRBV7-2; CDR3aa: CASSLGGSTSYEQYF; CDR3nt: TGTGCCAGCAGCTTAGGTGGGTCAACTTCCTACGAGCAGTACTTC
abundance: NA; d_gene: NA; j_gene: TRBJ2-7; v_gene: TRBV5-6; CDR3aa: CASSLVGAAYEQYF; CDR3nt: TGTGCCAGCAGCTTGGTGGGGGCCGCCTACGAGCAGTACTTC
abundance: few; d_gene: NA; j_gene: TRBJ1-1; v_gene: TRBV7-9; CDR3aa: CASGGQNTEAFF; CDR3nt: TGTGCCAGCGGAGGGCAGAACACTGAAGCTTTCTTT
abundance: NA; d_gene: TRBD2; j_gene: TRBJ2-2; v_gene: TRBV29-1; CDR3aa: CSVALLAGPGELFF; CDR3nt: TGCAGCGTTGCTTTACTAGCGGGTCCCGGGGAGCTGTTTTTT
abundance: NA; d_gene: NA; j_gene: TRBJ1-6; v_gene: TRBV6-4; CDR3aa: CASSAGSNSPLHF; CDR3nt: TGTGCCAGCAGTGCAGGGAGTAATTCACCCCTCCACTTT
abundance: NA; d_gene: NA; j_gene: TRBJ1-3; v_gene: TRBV6-5; CDR3aa: CASRDNSGNTIYF; CDR3nt: TGTGCCAGCAGAGACAATTCTGGAAACACCATATATTTT
abundance: NA; d_gene: NA; j_gene: TRBJ1-1; v_gene: TRBV10-3; CDR3aa: CAISGQQGVEAFF; CDR3nt: TGTGCCATCAGTGGACAACAGGGAGTTGAAGCTTTCTTT
abundance: NA; d_gene: NA; j_gene: TRBJ1-2; v_gene: TRBV10-2; CDR3aa: CASSEIPIYGYTF; CDR3nt: TGCGCCAGCAGTGAGATACCAATCTATGGCTACACCTTC
abundance: NA; d_gene: NA; j_gene: TRBJ2-7; v_gene: TRBV11-2; CDR3aa: CASSLVGGISDEQYF; CDR3nt: TGTGCCAGCAGCTTAGTAGGGGGGATCTCGGACGAGCAGTACTTC
abundance: NA; d_gene: NA; j_gene: TRBJ1-1; v_gene: TRBV5-1; CDR3aa: CASSFEGNTEAFF; CDR3nt: TGCGCCAGCAGCTTTGAGGGGAACACTGAAGCTTTCTTT
abundance: NA; d_gene: NA; j_gene: TRBJ2-2; v_gene: TRBV5-5; CDR3aa: CASSLVTGNTGELFF; CDR3nt: TGTGCCAGCAGCTTGGTAACAGGGAACACCGGGGAGCTGTTTTTT
abundance: NA; d_gene: NA; j_gene: TRBJ1-2; v_gene: TRBV28; CDR3aa: CASSPEGRGYTF; CDR3nt: TGTGCCAGCAGTCCCGAGGGGAGGGGCTACACCTTC
abundance: NA; d_gene: TRBD1; j_gene: TRBJ2-7; v_gene: TRBV9; CDR3aa: CASSPRGPQGGSYEQYF; CDR3nt: TGTGCCAGCAGCCCCCGGGGTCCACAGGGGGGATCGTACGAGCAGTACTTC
abundance: NA; d_gene: NA; j_gene: TRBJ1-2; v_gene: TRBV7-9; CDR3aa: CASSSVDPQGYTF; CDR3nt: TGTGCCAGCAGCTCCGTGGACCCTCAGGGCTACACCTTC
abundance: NA; d_gene: NA; j_gene: TRBJ2-5; v_gene: TRBV5-1; CDR3aa: CASSLGGEWETQYF; CDR3nt: TGCGCCAGCAGCTTGGGAGGGGAATGGGAGACCCAGTACTTC
abundance: NA; d_gene: NA; j_gene: TRBJ2-6; v_gene: TRBV4-2; CDR3aa: CASSLGGAGANVLTF; CDR3nt: TGTGCCAGCAGCTTGGGCGGCGCTGGGGCCAACGTCCTGACTTTC
abundance: few; d_gene: TRBD1; j_gene: TRBJ2-7; v_gene: TRBV5-4; CDR3aa: CASSLVRGNEQYF; CDR3nt: TGTGCCAGCAGCTTGGTCAGGGGGAACGAGCAGTACTTC
abundance: NA; d_gene: NA; j_gene: TRBJ2-2; v_gene: TRBV12-5; CDR3aa: CASGLNQGSSNTGELFF; CDR3nt: TGTGCTAGTGGTTTGAACCAGGGGTCCTCGAACACCGGGGAGCTGTTTTTT
abundance: NA; d_gene: TRBD1; j_gene: TRBJ2-3; v_gene: TRBV4-1; CDR3aa: CASSQGQGVADTQYF; CDR3nt: TGCGCCAGCAGCCAAGGACAGGGGGTGGCAGATACGCAGTATTTT
abundance: NA; d_gene: NA; j_gene: TRBJ2-1; v_gene: TRBV18; CDR3aa: CASSPPTVYNEQFF; CDR3nt: TGTGCCAGCTCACCACCCACGGTCTACAATGAGCAGTTCTTC
abundance: few; d_gene: NA; j_gene: TRBJ1-5; v_gene: TRBV18; CDR3aa: CASSPPSGDQPQHF; CDR3nt: TGTGCCAGCTCACCGCCCAGCGGGGATCAGCCCCAGCATTTT
abundance: once; d_gene: NA; j_gene: TRBJ1-1; v_gene: TRBV5-1; CDR3aa: CASRLGAGGVTEAFF; CDR3nt: TGCGCCAGCCGCCTCGGGGCGGGGGGCGTCACTGAAGCTTTCTTT
abundance: NA; d_gene: TRBD2; j_gene: TRBJ2-5; v_gene: TRBV7-2; CDR3aa: CASSVGTSGQETQYF; CDR3nt: TGTGCCAGCAGCGTTGGGACTAGCGGACAAGAGACCCAGTACTTC
abundance: NA; d_gene: TRBD2; j_gene: TRBJ2-3; v_gene: TRBV28; CDR3aa: CASSLSGGAVFESTDTQYF; CDR3nt: TGTGCCAGCAGTTTGAGCGGGGGGGCGGTGTTCGAGAGCACAGATACGCAGTATTTT
abundance: once; d_gene: NA; j_gene: TRBJ2-3; v_gene: TRBV21-1; CDR3aa: CASSKVGATLWFRQYF; CDR3nt: TGTGCCAGCAGCAAAGTTGGAGCGACGCTTTGGTTTAGGCAGTATTTT
abundance: few; d_gene: NA; j_gene: TRBJ1-5; v_gene: TRBV1; CDR3aa: CTSSQDPHLGGNQPQHF; CDR3nt: TGCACCAGCAGCCAAGACCCCCATCTTGGGGGGAATCAGCCCCAGCATTTT
abundance: NA; d_gene: NA; j_gene: TRBJ1-1; v_gene: TRBV4-3; CDR3aa: CASSGWQHKGNTEAFF; CDR3nt: TGCGCCAGCAGCGGTTGGCAACACAAGGGGAACACTGAAGCTTTCTTT
abundance: few; d_gene: TRBD1; j_gene: TRBJ1-6; v_gene: TRBV9; CDR3aa: CASSEGTGSSPLHF; CDR3nt: TGTGCCAGCAGCGAGGGGACAGGGTCCTCACCCCTCCACTTT
abundance: NA; d_gene: TRBD1; j_gene: TRBJ1-1; v_gene: TRBV18; CDR3aa: CASSPSDRENTEAFF; CDR3nt: TGTGCCAGCTCACCATCAGACAGGGAGAACACTGAAGCTTTCTTT
abundance: NA; d_gene: TRBD1; j_gene: TRBJ2-1; v_gene: TRBV11-2; CDR3aa: CASSFTGVNEQFF; CDR3nt: TGTGCCAGCAGCTTCACAGGGGTCAATGAGCAGTTCTTC
abundance: NA; d_gene: NA; j_gene: TRBJ2-5; v_gene: TRBV20-1; CDR3aa: CSGLMETQYF; CDR3nt: TGCAGTGGACTTATGGAGACCCAGTACTTC
abundance: NA; d_gene: TRBD2; j_gene: TRBJ2-2; v_gene: TRBV27; CDR3aa: CASRSWGRGGNTGELFF; CDR3nt: TGTGCCAGCAGATCTTGGGGCCGGGGGGGGAACACCGGGGAGCTGTTTTTT
abundance: NA; d_gene: NA; j_gene: TRBJ1-5; v_gene: TRBV6-1; CDR3aa: CASSEEGHSNQPQHF; CDR3nt: TGTGCCAGCAGTGAAGAGGGCCATAGCAATCAGCCCCAGCATTTT
abundance: few; d_gene: TRBD1; j_gene: TRBJ1-3; v_gene: TRBV18; CDR3aa: CASSPTGEYTIYF; CDR3nt: TGTGCCAGCTCACCGACAGGGGAATACACCATATATTTT
abundance: once; d_gene: NA; j_gene: TRBJ1-6; v_gene: TRBV30; CDR3aa: CAWIEGIATSPLHF; CDR3nt: TGTGCCTGGATCGAGGGAATTGCGACTTCACCCCTCCACTTT
abundance: NA; d_gene: NA; j_gene: TRBJ1-1; v_gene: TRBV5-1; CDR3aa: CASSPWRGVDTEAFF; CDR3nt: TGCGCCAGCAGCCCCTGGAGGGGAGTTGACACTGAAGCTTTCTTT
abundance: NA; d_gene: TRBD2; j_gene: TRBJ2-1; v_gene: TRBV5-1; CDR3aa: CASSYSPKLAGGYEQFF; CDR3nt: TGCGCCAGCAGCTATTCACCAAAACTAGCGGGAGGGTATGAGCAGTTCTTC
abundance: NA; d_gene: TRBD1; j_gene: TRBJ1-2; v_gene: TRBV5-4; CDR3aa: CASSQDLTGGIGYTF; CDR3nt: TGTGCCAGCAGCCAGGATCTGACAGGGGGCATTGGCTACACCTTC
abundance: NA; d_gene: TRBD2; j_gene: TRBJ2-7; v_gene: TRBV25-1; CDR3aa: CASSERSGMTYEQYF; CDR3nt: TGTGCCAGCAGTGAACGAAGCGGGATGACCTACGAGCAGTACTTC
abundance: NA; d_gene: NA; j_gene: TRBJ1-3; v_gene: TRBV6-1; CDR3aa: CAISEISATIYF; CDR3nt: TGTGCCATCAGTGAGATCAGTGCCACCATATATTTT
abundance: few; d_gene: NA; j_gene: TRBJ2-5; v_gene: TRBV5-4; CDR3aa: CASSLRSTKIETQYF; CDR3nt: TGTGCCAGCAGCTTGCGGAGTACCAAGATCGAGACCCAGTACTTC
abundance: NA; d_gene: NA; j_gene: TRBJ2-1; v_gene: TRBV20-1; CDR3aa: CSASWTFEQFF; CDR3nt: TGCAGTGCTAGTTGGACATTTGAGCAGTTCTTC
abundance: few; d_gene: NA; j_gene: TRBJ2-1; v_gene: TRBV19; CDR3aa: CASSIMSLGRNEQFF; CDR3nt: TGTGCCAGTAGTATAATGTCCCTCGGCCGCAATGAGCAGTTCTTC
abundance: NA; d_gene: NA; j_gene: TRBJ2-7; v_gene: TRBV5-6; CDR3aa: CASSFTGRVIGEQYF; CDR3nt: TGTGCCAGCAGCTTTACGGGACGTGTAATAGGCGAGCAGTACTTC
abundance: NA; d_gene: NA; j_gene: TRBJ1-6; v_gene: TRBV19; CDR3aa: CASSWDQDSPLHF; CDR3nt: TGTGCCAGTAGTTGGGACCAGGATTCACCCCTCCACTTT